What follows are 19 T cell receptor beta chains derived from one specimen sequenced in a study of T cell responses to AZD1222 COVID-19 vaccine. Assay used: immunoSEQ multiplex PCR; TCRdb lists only in-frame clones, some missing. This sample carries 130,000 or so clones, approximately 90% of them seen once, and the ten largest clones take about 7.1%. The sequencing used peripheral blood, collected on day 0 of AZD1222 vaccination. These receptors were collected from an adult in good health.

V usage is TRBV4-3 and J usage is TRBJ2-7; TRBD2 aligns across 7 bases. After removal of 0 bases from V and 0 bases from J, the junction contained 5 bases not matched to a gene. CDR3 length equals 16 residues. In germline, CDR1 is LGHNA, CDR2 YSLEER. The CDR3 region is CASSQDLGRSSYEQYF. Here the CDR3 DNA reads TGCGCCAGCAGCCAAGATCTCGGGAGGAGCTCCTACGAGCAGTACTTC.

The chain has TRBV28 and TRBJ2-1, with D possibly TRBD1 on 6 matching bases. V lost 11 bases and J 5 bases, leaving 16 bases between the germline ends. This CDR3 region has 13 residues. Germline V CDR1 and CDR2: MDHEN, SYDVKM. DNA of the CDR3: TGTGCCGCATTACAGGGATGGAACAATGAGCAGTTCTTC. This encodes CAALQGWNNEQFF.

The J gene is TRBJ2-7, the V gene TRBV19; the match to TRBD1 covers 7 bases. The CDR3 has 13 residues. V lost 9 bases, J lost 5 bases, and 10 bases stayed unmatched. Germline V gives CDR1 LNHDA, CDR2 SQIVND (reference sequence). CDR3 DNA: TGTGCCAGCACAGGAGGCAGGGGGAACGAGCAGTACTTC. This translates into CASTGGRGNEQYF.

The genes are TRBV6-1 and TRBJ1-1; D unclear. Germline CDR1 MNHNS, CDR2 SASEGT. V was cut by 3 bases and J by 0 bases, with 8 bases left in between. CDR3 length: 14 residues. The CDR3 protein is CASSERLLNTEAFF. CDR3 DNA: TGTGCCAGCAGTGAGCGGCTTCTGAACACTGAAGCTTTCTTT.

The chain employs TRBV13 and TRBJ2-1; D is unclear. CDR1 PRHDT and CDR2 FYEKMQ come from the germline V gene (reference sequence). CDR3 size: 12 residues. V was shortened by 1 base and J by 9 bases, with 7 bases between the two germline ends. CDR3 sequence reads: CASSLVDGEQFF. The CDR3 DNA reads TGTGCCAGCAGCTTAGTGGACGGTGAGCAGTTCTTC. Filled out from reference TRBV13 and TRBJ2-1, the complete variable domain reads AAGVIQSPRHLIKEKRETATLKCYPIPRHDTVYWYQQGPGQDPQFLISFYEKMQSDKGSIPDRFSAQQFSDYHSELNMSSLELGDSALYFCASSLVDGEQFFGPGTRLTVL.

This clone was recorded once. V usage is TRBV5-1 and J usage is TRBJ1-2; no definite D call. V was shortened by 2 bases and J by 4 bases, with 12 bases between the two germline ends. CDR1 and CDR2 (germline): SGHRS, YFSETQ. The CDR3 runs 14 residues. CDR3 residues: CASSFKEPSYGYTF. As DNA, the CDR3 is TGCGCCAGCAGCTTCAAGGAACCGAGCTATGGCTACACCTTC.

V and J are TRBV28 and TRBJ1-2; D is unresolved. Germline V gene sequence: CDR1 MDHEN, CDR2 SYDVKM. The CDR3 has 13 amino acids. Trimming stripped 3 bases from V and 8 bases from J, with 13 bases between. CDR3 region: CASSLREGEGYTF. The CDR3 DNA sequence: TGTGCCAGCAGTTTGCGGGAAGGCGAGGGCTACACCTTC.

This chain joins TRBV7-2 and TRBJ2-3, with D perhaps TRBD1 (5 bases). Trimming pared 7 bases from V and 2 bases from J, leaving 19 bases between. This CDR3 is 16 amino acids long. The germline CDR1 and CDR2 sequences are SGHTA and FQGNSA. CDR3 DNA sequence: TGTGCCAGCACCCAACCCGGCAGGGCCTTCACAGATACGCAGTATTTT. This translates into CASTQPGRAFTDTQYF.

This chain connects TRBV9 to TRBJ1-4, with D uncertain. V lost 0 bases to trimming and J lost 8 bases, with 14 bases between them. Germline lookup yields CDR1 SGDLS and CDR2 YYNGEE. CDR3 size: 15 residues. The CDR3 DNA reads as TGTGCCAGCAGCGTAGTTATAGGGCAAGAGGAAAAACTGTTTTTT. It yields the protein CASSVVIGQEEKLFF.

This clone was detected once. The V and J genes are TRBV27 and TRBJ1-2; D remains unclear. The CDR3 is made up of 13 amino acids. The germline CDR1 and CDR2 sequences are MNHEY and SMNVEV (reference sequence). Deletions cut 2 bases from V and 4 bases from J, with 8 bases between. The CDR3 DNA is TGTGCCAGCAGTTTAGGAGGAGTCTATGGCTACACCTTC. Amino acid sequence: CASSLGGVYGYTF.

V and J are TRBV6-5 and TRBJ1-5, with D possibly being TRBD1 (6 bases). Per the germline V gene, CDR1 is MNHEY and CDR2 is SVGAGI. CDR3 length equals 14 residues. The V and J ends lost 11 bases and 0 bases respectively, with 14 bases between them. CDR3 nucleotide sequence: TGTGCCGGAGGACAGACAAATAGCAATCAGCCCCAGCATTTT. Translated, it gives CAGGQTNSNQPQHF.

This chain uses TRBV19 with TRBJ1-5, with D perhaps matching TRBD1 (6 bases). Germline lookup yields CDR1 LNHDA and CDR2 SQIVND (reference sequence). Trimming removed 6 bases at V and 5 bases at J, with 17 bases between. This CDR3 contains 15 residues. The CDR3 nucleotides read TGTGCCAGTAGAGGCCCAGGGGCCCCTTATCAGCCCCAGCATTTT. Translated, it gives CASRGPGAPYQPQHF.

The rearrangement joins TRBV9 to TRBJ1-6; 7 bases align to TRBD1. V was pared by 3 bases and J by 7 bases, with 10 bases of the junction left unmatched. The germline V gene encodes CDR1 SGDLS and CDR2 YYNGEE. The CDR3 runs to 16 residues. In DNA form, the CDR3 reads TGTGCCAGCAGCGCAGGGACAGTCGGTGTCAATTCACCCCTCCACTTT. This encodes CASSAGTVGVNSPLHF. Variable domain in full (rest from reference TRBV9 and TRBJ1-6): DSGVTQTPKHLITATGQRVTLRCSPRSGDLSVYWYQQSLDQGLQFLIQYYNGEERAKGNILERFSAQQFPDLHSELNLSSLELGDSALYFCASSAGTVGVNSPLHFGNGTRLTVT.

The chain couples TRBV6-2 or TRBV6-3 to TRBJ2-7, with TRBD1 matching over 9 bases. The CDR3 runs to 14 residues. The junction had 4 bases not matched to a gene; V was cut back by 0 bases and J by 7 bases. The germline V gene has CDR1 MNHEY and CDR2 SVGEGT. CDR3 protein: CASSYSGTGREQYF. DNA for the CDR3: TGTGCCAGCAGTTACTCAGGGACAGGGCGAGAGCAGTACTTC.

The V and J genes are TRBV21-1 and TRBJ1-3. TRBV21-1 constitutes a pseudogene. The CDR3 covers 14 residues. The CDR3 loop is CASRRGFVGNTIYF. In DNA form, the CDR3 reads TGTGCCAGCCGCAGGGGATTCGTTGGAAACACCATATATTTT.

The V call is TRBV9, the J call TRBJ1-2, with D possibly TRBD1 on 6 matching bases. CDR1 SGDLS and CDR2 YYNGEE come from the germline V gene. CDR3 length equals 14 residues. The V end lost 5 bases, the J end lost 6 bases, and 17 bases lay between the germline ends. CDR3 in amino acids: CASSRGGGENGYTF. CDR3 in DNA: TGTGCCAGCAGTCGGGGAGGGGGTGAAAATGGCTACACCTTC.

This chain uses TRBV6-1 with TRBJ1-2; possibly TRBD1 for D (6 bases). The CDR3 has 16 amino acids. Germline assignment: CDR1 MNHNS and CDR2 SASEGT. The V end was cut by 0 bases, the J end by 0 bases, with 11 bases between. This CDR3 reads CASSEALRTANYGYTF. CDR3 DNA: TGTGCCAGCAGTGAAGCGCTTCGGACAGCTAACTATGGCTACACCTTC.

Concerning this clone itself: Other DNA sequences from this sample encode an identical CDR3 as well. The CDR3 sequence: CSVEAENYGYTF. In nucleotides, the CDR3 is TGCAGCGTTGAAGCGGAAAACTATGGCTACACCTTC. The chain recombines TRBV29-1 with TRBJ1-2; no clear D gene. The length of the CDR3 is 12 residues. V lost 1 base, J lost 2 bases, and 5 bases lay in between. CDR1 is SQVTM, CDR2 ANQGSEA, per germline. The full variable domain, completed using reference TRBV29-1 and TRBJ1-2, is SAVISQKPSRDICQRGTSLTIQCQVDSQVTMMFWYRQQPGQSLTLIATANQGSEATYESGFVIDKFPISRPNLTFSTLTVSNMSPEDSSIYLCSVEAENYGYTFGSGTRLTVV.

The genes are TRBV10-3 and TRBJ2-2; 8 positions agree with TRBD1. Germline CDR1 reads ENHRY; CDR2 reads SYGVKD. J was trimmed by 7 bases and V by 3 bases; bases with no gene match: 13. This CDR3 has 17 amino acids. CDR3 protein: CAISEPSGTGSIGELFF. The CDR3 DNA reads TGTGCCATCAGTGAACCTTCCGGGACAGGTTCTATCGGGGAGCTGTTTTTT.